This record concerns one T cell receptor (beta chain) sequence. Its antigen is currently unknown. TCRdb passed the RACE reads through MiXCR, listing each CDR3 protein once. Of about 250,000 distinct CDR3 sequences listed, approximately 7.5% are singletons. These data originate in a study of human T cells and chemical hapten exposure. Broader study findings: Unchanged with DPC sensitization were TCRs above 1 in 1000 frequency.

The CDR3 contains 17 residues. With 0 bases removed from V and 0 bases from J, the gap between germline ends came to 12 bases. Germline CDR1 SGDLS, CDR2 YYNGEE. The time point denotes: pre-sensitization, week 0. Treatment given: therapeutic diphenylcyclopropenone sensitization with weekly scalp DPC. This clonotype originated in a young man with alopecia areata. Some clones in this sample may be carry-over from other donors' samples. The chain employs TRBV9 and TRBJ1-4; no clear D. Sequenced here: whole blood, sampled in connection with sensitization to the hapten diphenylcyclopropenone (DPC). The CDR3 protein is CASSVGRTTATNEKLFF. The CDR3 nucleotides are TGTGCCAGCAGCGTAGGGCGGACCACTGCAACTAATGAAAAACTGTTTTTT.